These 5 T cell receptor beta chains share one sample of origin, sequenced in a study of glioma-infiltrating T cells. Amplification of TCR alpha and beta CDR3 regions from RNA used iRepertoire nested multiplex PCR. TCRdb recomputed calls from the multiplex PCR reads with MiXCR, one row per CDR3 protein. Among 84,000 or so distinct CDR3 sequences, 20% to 25% were seen once, and the ten largest hold roughly 7%. Sequencing was performed on glioma tissue, nonneoplastic brain tissue, or PBMCs (not recorded which). The origin of the receptors is a human donor with low-grade glioma or glioblastoma, undergoing nonglioma brain surgery, or in good health (not recorded which).

Worth noting for this clonotype: A much larger clone lies one base from this, so it may be a read error. The chain links TRBV3-1 to TRBJ1-3, with D possibly TRBD1 on 5 matching bases. Germline CDR1 is LGHDT and CDR2 is YNNKEL (reference sequence). CDR3 length equals 15 residues. The DNA for the CDR3 is TGTGCCAGCAGCCCCCGGAGGGACTCTGGAAACACCGTATATTTT. It codes for CASSPRRDSGNTVYF.

There are many counts of this clonotype. The chain is built from TRBV2 and TRBJ1-4; D might be TRBD1 (5 bases). Trimming took off 6 bases at V and 1 base at J, with 12 bases between the two ends. The CDR3 has 15 amino acids. The V gene's germline CDR1 is SNHLY and CDR2 FYNNEI. The CDR3 nucleotides are TGTGCCAGCAGGGACACCGGTCTAACTAATGAAAAACTGTTTTTT. Translation: CASRDTGLTNEKLFF.

This clonotype turned up a few times. J is TRBJ2-3 and V is TRBV7-8; the D is unclear. Germline V gene lookup returns CDR1 SGHVS and CDR2 FQNEAQ. The CDR3 runs 14 residues. Trimming cost V 2 bases and J 4 bases, with 10 bases left between them. CDR3: CASSLQKPSDTQYF. The CDR3 DNA reads TGTGCCAGCAGCTTACAGAAACCCTCAGATACGCAGTATTTT.

This chain links TRBV7-8 with TRBJ2-1; D may be TRBD1 (5 bases). Germline V lookup: CDR1 SGHVS, CDR2 FQNEAQ. The V end was cut by 5 bases, the J end by 9 bases, with 11 bases between. The CDR3 has 12 amino acids. CDR3 sequence: CASSGQGPEQFF. The CDR3 nucleotides are TGTGCCAGCAGCGGCCAGGGCCCTGAGCAGTTCTTC.

This clonotype came up many times. The V gene is TRBV18, the J gene TRBJ1-1; maybe TRBD1 (6 bases). V shed 2 bases and J shed 4 bases, with 14 bases lying between them. The CDR3 totals 15 residues. Germline CDR1 reads KGHSH; CDR2 reads LQKENI. The CDR3 is CASSPSQGGGTEAFF. DNA of the CDR3: TGTGCCAGCTCACCATCGCAGGGAGGGGGCACTGAAGCTTTCTTT.